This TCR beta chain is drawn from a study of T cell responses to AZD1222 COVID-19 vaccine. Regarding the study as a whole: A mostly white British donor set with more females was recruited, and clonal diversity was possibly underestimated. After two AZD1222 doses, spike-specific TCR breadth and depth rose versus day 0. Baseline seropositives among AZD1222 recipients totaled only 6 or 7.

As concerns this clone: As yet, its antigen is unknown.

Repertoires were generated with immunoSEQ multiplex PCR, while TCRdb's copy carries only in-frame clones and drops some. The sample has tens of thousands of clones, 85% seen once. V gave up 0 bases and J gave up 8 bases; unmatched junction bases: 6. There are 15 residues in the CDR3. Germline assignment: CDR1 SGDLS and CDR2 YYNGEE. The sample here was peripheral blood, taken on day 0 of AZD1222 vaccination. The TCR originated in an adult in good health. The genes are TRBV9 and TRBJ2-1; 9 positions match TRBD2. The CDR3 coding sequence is TGTGCCAGCAGCGTAGGGTCTAGCGGGGACCATGAGCAGTTCTTC. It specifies CASSVGSSGDHEQFF.